This entry concerns a single TCR beta chain. The antigen is undetermined. These data belong to a study of shared clonotypes between healthy human individuals. Study at large: Three plates each covered CD4 naive and memory; CD8 naive two, CD8 memory one. The study's findings and limits: Against clonotypes common to all four donors, non-shared ones had lower generation probabilities.

This was a deep-level run. Data came from immunoSEQ multiplex PCR; TCRdb stores just in-frame clones and leaves some out. The sample lists roughly 2,000,000 clones; 93% were seen once. The CDR3 loop spans 19 amino acids. The germline V gene has CDR1 SGDLS and CDR2 YYNGEE. V was cut by 3 bases and J by 7 bases, with 28 bases left in between. Positive CCR7 selection of CD45RO-negative cells yielded the naive CD8 cells, and terminally differentiated effector memory CD45RA+ cells were excluded. This clonotype originated in a man in his late teens or twenties in good health. Some clones in this sample may be carry-over from other donors' samples. The rearrangement uses TRBV9 and TRBJ1-4; D is uncertain. Sequenced material: naive CD8+ T cells from PBMCs. The DNA for the CDR3 is TGTGCCAGCAGCGACCCTCAGGCGGGATCCCCCCAACTAAGTGAAAAACTGTTTTTT. Translated: CASSDPQAGSPQLSEKLFF.